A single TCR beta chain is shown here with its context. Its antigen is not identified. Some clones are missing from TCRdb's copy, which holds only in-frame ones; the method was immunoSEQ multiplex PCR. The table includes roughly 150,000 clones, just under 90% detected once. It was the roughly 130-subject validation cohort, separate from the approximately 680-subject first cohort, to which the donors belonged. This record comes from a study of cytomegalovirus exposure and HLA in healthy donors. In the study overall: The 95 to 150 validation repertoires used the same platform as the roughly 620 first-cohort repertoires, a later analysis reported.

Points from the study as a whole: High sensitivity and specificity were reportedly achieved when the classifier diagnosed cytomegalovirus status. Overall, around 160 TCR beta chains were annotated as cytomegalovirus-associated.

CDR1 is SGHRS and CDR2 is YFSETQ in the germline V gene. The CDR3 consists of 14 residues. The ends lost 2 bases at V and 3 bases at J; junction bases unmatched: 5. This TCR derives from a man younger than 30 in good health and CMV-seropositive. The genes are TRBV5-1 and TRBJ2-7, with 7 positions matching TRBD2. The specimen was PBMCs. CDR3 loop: CASSFDSGNYEQYF. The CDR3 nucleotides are TGCGCCAGCAGCTTTGACAGCGGGAACTACGAGCAGTACTTC.